Following are 14 T cell receptor beta chains from one sample sequenced in a study of blood T cell repertoires in COVID-19. Sequencing used immunoSEQ multiplex PCR; TCRdb keeps in-frame clones, though not all of them. The data contain roughly 150,000 clones, approximately 84% of them singletons. Sequencing used PBMCs or T cells enriched from blood (not recorded which). Every receptor here comes from a woman aged 40 to 50 with acute COVID-19.

CDR3 nucleotide sequence: TGCGCCAGCAGCCCGCGCCGAGGGGGAGCGGCCTACAATGAGCAGTTCTTC. It yields the protein CASSPRRGGAAYNEQFF. This sequence joins TRBV4-1 and TRBJ2-1, with TRBD1 as a possible D gene (6 bases). The germline CDR1 and CDR2 sequences are MGHRA and YSYEKL. The CDR3 spans 17 residues. V was pared by 4 bases and J by 2 bases, with 18 bases between.

The chain recombines TRBV5-1 with TRBJ2-3; 9 nucleotides agree with TRBD2. This CDR3 has 21 amino acids. The V gene end was trimmed by 0 bases and the J gene end by 1 base; junction bases not matched to a gene: 18. Germline CDR1 and CDR2: SGHRS and YFSETQ. Here the CDR3 reads CASSLVAGEAISSVGTDTQYF. CDR3 sequence (DNA): TGCGCCAGCAGCTTGGTAGCGGGAGAGGCTATATCCTCCGTTGGCACAGATACGCAGTATTTT.

The chain uses TRBV19 and TRBJ2-1; 13 nucleotides agree with TRBD2. The CDR3 is 15 residues long. The germline V gene encodes CDR1 LNHDA and CDR2 SQIVND (reference sequence). Trimming removed 1 base from V and 9 bases from J; junction bases left unmatched: 3. The chain's CDR3 is CASSIGTSGRGEQFF. The DNA of the CDR3 is TGTGCCAGTAGTATAGGGACTAGCGGGAGAGGTGAGCAGTTCTTC. The variable domain in full, completed from reference TRBV19 and TRBJ2-1, reads DGGITQSPKYLFRKEGQNVTLSCEQNLNHDAMYWYRQDPGQGLRLIYYSQIVNDFQKGDIAEGYSVSREKKESFPLTVTSAQKNPTAFYLCASSIGTSGRGEQFFGPGTRLTVL.

This clone was observed once. Additional DNA sequences in this sample encode the identical CDR3. This chain links TRBV19 with TRBJ1-5; TRBD1 agrees at 10 bases. The junction had 4 bases not matched to a gene; V was cut back by 2 bases and J by 6 bases. Germline lookup yields CDR1 LNHDA and CDR2 SQIVND (reference sequence). CDR3 length: 15 residues. The CDR3 DNA follows: TGTGCCAGTAGTATACGGACAGGGGGAGGTCAGCCCCAGCATTTT. It codes for CASSIRTGGGQPQHF.

The chain links TRBV9 to TRBJ2-1; TRBD2 matches 13 bases. The CDR3 has 16 amino acids. Trimming at V came to 0 bases and at J to 9 bases, leaving 6 bases not matched to a gene. Germline V gene data show CDR1 as SGDLS and CDR2 as YYNGEE. The CDR3: CASSVGLAGGSGEQFF. CDR3 nucleotides: TGTGCCAGCAGCGTAGGACTAGCGGGAGGTTCGGGTGAGCAGTTCTTC.

V and J are TRBV27 and TRBJ1-6, with D unclear. This CDR3 is built from 14 residues. CDR1 is MNHEY, CDR2 SMNVEV, per germline (reference sequence). The V end was cut by 6 bases, the J end by 4 bases, with 10 bases between. CDR3 bases: TGTGCCAGCAGAGAAGACGGGTATAATTCACCCCTCCACTTT. Translation: CASREDGYNSPLHF.

This chain connects TRBV11-2 to TRBJ2-1; TRBD1 is a possible D gene (6 bases). Looked up from germline, CDR1 is SGHAT and CDR2 is FQNNGV. With 10 bases removed from V and 1 base from J, the gap between germline ends came to 17 bases. The CDR3 length is 15 residues. This chain's CDR3 is CATTMGAVSYNEQFF. The CDR3 DNA follows: TGTGCCACGACGATGGGGGCGGTTTCCTACAATGAGCAGTTCTTC.

The rearrangement uses TRBV19 and TRBJ2-1; 8 bases align to TRBD1. This CDR3 region has 18 residues. After removal of 4 bases from V and 6 bases from J, the junction contained 17 bases not matched to a gene. Looked up from germline, CDR1 is LNHDA and CDR2 is SQIVND (reference sequence). CDR3 bases: TGTGCCAGTAGTAGGCAGGGGGCTGCTTTGGGTTTAGCCAATGAGCAGTTCTTC. Residues: CASSRQGAALGLANEQFF. The whole variable domain, remainder taken from reference TRBV19 and TRBJ2-1, is DGGITQSPKYLFRKEGQNVTLSCEQNLNHDAMYWYRQDPGQGLRLIYYSQIVNDFQKGDIAEGYSVSREKKESFPLTVTSAQKNPTAFYLCASSRQGAALGLANEQFFGPGTRLTVL.

CDR3 bases: TGTGCCAGCAGCTACCCTCCGGGACAGGGAGCTCATTCCTATGGCTACACCTTC. This translates into CASSYPPGQGAHSYGYTF. V gene TRBV5-4 combines with J gene TRBJ1-2, with 9 nucleotides matching TRBD1. Germline V gene data show CDR1 as SGHNT and CDR2 as YYREEE (reference sequence). The ends lost 3 bases at V and 4 bases at J; junction bases unmatched: 16. The CDR3 runs 18 residues.

The rearrangement joins TRBV7-6 to TRBJ2-3; 7 bases agree with TRBD2. The V gene's germline CDR1 is SGHVS and CDR2 FNYEAQ. The CDR3 consists of 15 residues. V shed 5 bases and J 3 bases; nucleotides not matched to a gene: 8. The DNA for the CDR3 is TGTGCCAGCAGCCGACCAGCGGGATGGACAGATACGCAGTATTTT. Translating it yields CASSRPAGWTDTQYF.

A few counts support this clone. The chain couples TRBV27 to TRBJ1-1; 12 bases map to TRBD1. Looked up from germline, CDR1 is MNHEY and CDR2 is SMNVEV (reference sequence). The CDR3 consists of 19 residues. V lost 4 bases to trimming and J lost 1 base; unmatched junction nucleotides: 13. The CDR3 sequence is CASSSSRGRDRGQNTEAFF. The CDR3 nucleotides read TGTGCCAGCAGTTCAAGTAGGGGTAGGGACAGGGGGCAGAACACTGAAGCTTTCTTT.

The rearrangement joins TRBV6-5 to TRBJ2-3; 8 positions match TRBD2. Germline V CDR1 and CDR2: MNHEY, SVGAGI. V dropped 5 bases and J dropped 2; count of bases not matched to a gene: 6. The CDR3 consists of 15 residues. CDR3 amino acids: CASSQLAGTTDTQYF. The DNA of the CDR3 is TGTGCCAGCAGTCAATTAGCGGGAACCACAGATACGCAGTATTTT.

CDR3 nucleotides: TGCGCCAGCAGTCAATCGGAAAGCGAGTCCTACAATGAGCAGTTCTTC. This sequence encodes CASSQSESESYNEQFF. The genes are TRBV23-1 and TRBJ2-1; D uncertain. TRBV23-1 qualifies as an ORF whose function is uncertain. Trimming pared 0 bases from V and 1 base from J, leaving 10 bases between. The CDR3 is 16 amino acids.

The sample holds one count of this clone. The V and J genes are TRBV19 and TRBJ1-5, with D unclear. CDR1 LNHDA and CDR2 SQIVND come from the germline V gene (reference sequence). This CDR3 is 16 amino acids long. With 5 bases removed from V and 1 base from J, the gap between germline ends came to 15 bases. The CDR3 here is CASSGTFIGSNQPQHF. DNA for the CDR3: TGTGCCAGTAGTGGAACATTCATCGGGAGCAATCAGCCCCAGCATTTT.